This TCR beta chain was profiled in a study of breast tumors, draining lymph nodes, adjacent tissues. As to this clonotype: Its antigen remains unidentified.

Study conclusions and caveats: Tumor repertoires ranked between lymph nodes and nontumor tissue in diversity, with V and J gene preferences. Data only fit, rather than demonstrated, lymph node origin of most tumor T cells. Data fit most tumor T cells coming from lymph node, expanding in tumor.

Axillary draining lymph nodes of breast cancer patients supplied the node samples. TCRdb re-derived calls from the multiplex PCR reads in MiXCR, one entry per CDR3 protein. The data contain some 170,000 distinct CDR3 sequences, 33% of them singletons. The CDR3 length is 20 residues. V lost 5 bases and J lost 1, with 29 bases in between. Germline assignment: CDR1 SGHTA and CDR2 FQGTGA. This sequence joins TRBV7-3 and TRBJ1-1, with D possibly TRBD1 on 6 matching bases. The sequenced sample consisted of axillary lymph node tissue. This receptor was identified in a female donor with breast cancer. Some clones in this sample may be carry-over from other donors' samples. The CDR3 nucleotides read TGTGCCAGCAGCCCAGTCTGTGGAAACAGGGATAGTTCCTGGAACACTGAAGCTTTCTTT. It yields the protein CASSPVCGNRDSSWNTEAFF.